This is a list of T cell receptor beta chains from one sample in a study of T cells in Graves' hyperthyroidism and ophthalmopathy. MiXCR was run by TCRdb on the multiplex PCR reads, yielding one entry per CDR3 protein. The table lists some 460,000 distinct CDR3 sequences, 15% to 18% of them singletons. The sample taken for sequencing was blood. Receptors were obtained from a woman in her late teens or twenties with Graves' hyperthyroidism. CDR3s include the opening cysteine and the closing phenylalanine or tryptophan. Each record gives: D gene, J gene, V gene, CDR3 length, clone size, CDR3 protein, CDR3 DNA. D genes are given only for firm matches. The size entry is marked missing in some rows and otherwise reads once, few, many or a size class.

>TRBD1|TRBJ1-1|TRBV29-1|14|NA
CSVESGQHELEAFF
TGCAGCGTTGAATCGGGACAGCACGAACTTGAAGCTTTCTTT
>TRBD1|TRBJ2-7|TRBV6-1|15|many
CASSGTLGQGGEQYF
TGTGCCAGCAGTGGGACTCTCGGACAGGGAGGAGAGCAGTACTTC
>NA|TRBJ2-5|TRBV7-7|14|few
CLLIRGRTQETQYF
TGTCTCCTTATCAGGGGGAGGACTCAAGAGACCCAGTACTTC
>NA|TRBJ1-4|TRBV6-5|15|NA
CASSYSSGTNEKLFF
TGTGCCAGCAGTTACTCGAGCGGGACAAATGAAAAACTGTTTTTT
>NA|TRBJ2-1|TRBV6-6|17|many
CASSYSTGRPAYNEQFF
TGTGCCAGCAGTTACTCAACAGGGCGACCGGCCTACAATGAGCAGTTCTTC
>TRBD1|TRBJ2-7|TRBV20-1|12|many
CSARTGSYEQYF
TGCAGTGCCCGGACAGGGTCCTACGAGCAGTACTTC
>NA|TRBJ2-4|TRBV5-4|17|few
CASSLSGRPALKNIQYF
TGTGCCAGCAGCTTGAGTGGGCGTCCGGCTCTCAAAAACATTCAGTACTTC
>TRBD1|TRBJ1-2|TRBV12-3/TRBV12-4|14|few
CASRAGTGGTGYTF
TGTGCCAGCAGGGCGGGGACAGGGGGGACCGGCTACACCTTC
>NA|TRBJ2-7|TRBV30|13|many
CAWARDGGYEQYF
TGTGCCTGGGCCCGGGACGGAGGCTACGAGCAGTACTTC
>NA|TRBJ2-2|TRBV2|15|many
CASSERGAYTGELFF
TGTGCCAGCAGTGAGAGGGGGGCGTACACCGGGGAGCTGTTTTTT
>NA|TRBJ2-1|TRBV20-1|15|many
CSARDLSGGYNEQFF
TGCAGTGCTAGAGATCTAAGCGGAGGATACAATGAGCAGTTCTTC
>TRBD1|TRBJ2-1|TRBV7-7|15|many
CASSLVRGPYNEQFF
TGTGCTAGCAGCTTAGTCAGGGGGCCGTACAATGAGCAGTTCTTC
>NA|TRBJ2-7|TRBV2|12|many
CATNREGYEQYF
TGTGCCACTAACAGGGAGGGCTACGAGCAGTACTTC
>TRBD1|TRBJ2-3|TRBV12-3/TRBV12-4|19|NA
CASSSSGTGGNLGTDTQYF
TGTGCCAGCAGTTCCTCCGGGACAGGGGGTAACTTGGGGACAGATACGCAGTATTTT
>TRBD1|TRBJ2-1|TRBV29-1|14|NA
CSVGPRDRVIGQFF
TGCAGCGTTGGCCCTAGGGACAGGGTAATAGGGCAGTTCTTC
>NA|TRBJ2-1|TRBV2|11|NA
CASLWAARLVF
TGTGCCAGCCTATGGGCTGCTCGCCTCGTCTTC
>NA|TRBJ2-7|TRBV6-5|15|few
CASSWGDGPSYEQYF
TGTGCCAGCAGTTGGGGTGACGGACCCTCCTACGAGCAGTACTTC
>NA|TRBJ2-7|TRBV7-9|15|many
CASSLASSVAYEQYF
TGTGCCAGCAGCTTAGCGTCTAGCGTAGCCTACGAGCAGTACTTC
>NA|TRBJ1-5|TRBV19|15|NA
CASSLTPYSNQPQHF
TGTGCCAGTAGTTTGACACCTTATAGCAATCAGCCCCAGCATTTT
>TRBD1|TRBJ1-2|TRBV5-6|14|NA
CASTPGTGLYGYTF
TGTGCCAGCACCCCCGGGACAGGGCTCTATGGCTACACCTTC
>NA|TRBJ1-1|TRBV27|16|many
CASSHIGEGLNTEAFF
TGTGCCAGCAGTCATATAGGGGAGGGATTGAACACTGAAGCTTTCTTT
>NA|TRBJ2-5|TRBV20-1|14|many
CSARGAALGETQYF
TGCAGTGCTAGAGGGGCGGCTCTAGGGGAGACCCAGTACTTC
>NA|TRBJ2-3|TRBV20-1|13|many
CSASGGGTDTQYF
TGCAGTGCTAGCGGGGGAGGCACAGATACGCAGTATTTT
>TRBD2|TRBJ2-5|TRBV3-1|16|many
CASSQDLAGGQETQYF
TGTGCCAGCAGCCAAGATCTAGCGGGGGGTCAAGAGACCCAGTACTTC
>NA|TRBJ2-5|TRBV28|13|many
CASSLEGGETQYF
TGTGCCAGCAGTTTAGAGGGTGGAGAGACCCAGTACTTC
>NA|TRBJ2-3|TRBV7-3|14|many
CASSSEGVTDTQYF
TGTGCCAGCAGCTCGGAGGGGGTCACAGATACGCAGTATTTT
>TRBD2|TRBJ2-3|TRBV5-1|16|many
CASSDWTSGSTDTQYF
TGCGCCAGCAGCGACTGGACTAGCGGGAGCACAGATACGCAGTATTTT
>TRBD1|TRBJ1-1|TRBV6-1|13|many
CASTPTGYTEAFF
TGTGCCAGCACTCCGACAGGGTACACTGAAGCTTTCTTT
>TRBD2|TRBJ2-1|TRBV20-1|14|many
CSAVGASGSGEQFF
TGCAGTGCTGTGGGGGCTAGCGGGAGCGGTGAGCAGTTCTTC
>TRBD1|TRBJ2-1|TRBV7-2|17|few
CASSLLSDRVDYNEQFF
TGTGCCAGCAGCTTACTTTCGGACAGGGTGGACTACAATGAGCAGTTCTTC
>TRBD2|TRBJ2-7|TRBV20-1|13|many
CSARAGNAYEQYF
TGCAGTGCGCGAGCGGGGAATGCCTACGAGCAGTACTTC
>TRBD1|TRBJ1-2|TRBV5-1|14|NA
CASSVGQQNYGYTF
TGCGCCAGCAGCGTGGGACAGCAAAACTATGGCTACACCTTC
>NA|TRBJ1-3|TRBV6-1|13|many
CASEEGTPNTIYF
TGTGCCAGCGAAGAGGGGACGCCAAACACCATATATTTT
>NA|TRBJ2-1|TRBV9|14|many
CASSGGGNNNEQFF
TGTGCCAGCAGCGGAGGCGGGAATAACAATGAGCAGTTCTTC
>NA|TRBJ1-5|TRBV27|13|many
CASSLAGNQPQHF
TGTGCCAGCAGTTTAGCGGGGAATCAGCCCCAGCATTTT
>NA|TRBJ2-2|TRBV29-1|13|few
CSVGQEDTGELFF
TGCAGCGTTGGGCAGGAGGACACCGGGGAGCTGTTTTTT
>TRBD1|TRBJ1-5|TRBV6-1|14|many
CASRRQGADQPQHF
TGTGCCAGCAGACGACAGGGGGCTGATCAGCCCCAGCATTTT
>TRBD1|TRBJ2-7|TRBV29-1|14|NA
CSVGPDRGPYEQYF
TGCAGCGTTGGCCCAGACAGGGGACCCTACGAGCAGTACTTC
>NA|TRBJ1-2|TRBV25-1|13|many
CASSGFGLSGYTF
TGTGCCAGCAGTGGGTTCGGACTTTCCGGCTACACCTTC
>NA|TRBJ1-4|TRBV30|12|many
CAWNRIGEKLFF
TGTGCCTGGAACAGGATAGGTGAAAAACTGTTTTTT
>NA|TRBJ2-3|TRBV7-8|15|many
CASTPWRGSGDTQYF
TGTGCCAGCACCCCATGGAGAGGGAGCGGAGATACGCAGTATTTT
>TRBD1|TRBJ2-1|TRBV3-1|16|many
CASSQRDRVVRNEQFF
TGTGCCAGCAGCCAACGGGACAGGGTGGTAAGAAATGAGCAGTTCTTC
>NA|TRBJ2-3|TRBV7-3|13|NA
CANRTPEQNTQYF
TGTGCCAACAGGACCCCGGAACAAAATACGCAGTATTTT
>NA|TRBJ2-7|TRBV6-1|15|few
CASNTAAGSSYEQYF
TGTGCCAGCAACACAGCGGCCGGTAGCTCCTACGAGCAGTACTTC
>TRBD1|TRBJ1-4|TRBV3-1|13|many
CASSRDRNEKLFF
TGTGCCAGCAGTCGGGACAGGAATGAAAAACTGTTTTTT
>NA|TRBJ2-3|TRBV13|12|many
CASARGTDTQYF
TGTGCCAGCGCGAGGGGCACAGATACGCAGTATTTT
>TRBD1|TRBJ1-1|TRBV29-1|12|many
CSVGTGGTEAFF
TGCAGCGTTGGGACAGGGGGCACTGAAGCTTTCTTT
>TRBD2|TRBJ2-1|TRBV28|14|many
CASTLSGRANEQFF
TGTGCCAGCACCCTTAGCGGGAGGGCCAATGAGCAGTTCTTC
>NA|TRBJ2-7|TRBV4-1|14|many
CASSPGRIGNEQYF
TGCGCCAGCTCCCCGGGGCGGATTGGAAACGAGCAGTACTTC
>TRBD2|TRBJ2-1|TRBV7-9|15|many
CASSRSTGGLDEQFF
TGTGCCAGCAGTCGATCGACGGGAGGGTTGGATGAGCAGTTCTTC